Listed below are T cell receptor beta chains from one sample, sequenced in a study of cytomegalovirus exposure and HLA in healthy donors. This table comes from immunoSEQ multiplex PCR, and its TCRdb copy is limited to in-frame clones, with some not included. The sample holds some 150,000 clones, just under 90% seen once. The sequencing input was PBMCs. The source of these receptors is a woman in her thirties in good health and CMV-seronegative. CDR3s include the opening cysteine and the closing phenylalanine or tryptophan. The D gene is left open where the match is weak. The size entry is marked missing in some rows and otherwise reads once, few, many or a size class.

CDR3nt: TGTGCCAGCAGCCCTCACAAAGGGGTTTACACTGAAGCTTTCTTT
CDR3aa: CASSPHKGVYTEAFF
abundance: NA
v_gene: TRBV14
j_gene: TRBJ1-1
d_gene: NA

CDR3nt: TGTGCCAGCAGCGATCAACCTGCGACAGGCTACGAAAAACTGTTTTTT
CDR3aa: CASSDQPATGYEKLFF
abundance: once
v_gene: TRBV9
j_gene: TRBJ1-4
d_gene: NA

CDR3nt: TGCGCCAGCAGCCAACCGGGACAGTCCTATAATTCACCCCTCCACTTT
CDR3aa: CASSQPGQSYNSPLHF
abundance: NA
v_gene: TRBV4-1
j_gene: TRBJ1-6
d_gene: TRBD1

CDR3nt: TGTGCCAGCAGTGATTCCGGGAGCTCCTATGGCTACACCTTC
CDR3aa: CASSDSGSSYGYTF
abundance: NA
v_gene: TRBV6-1
j_gene: TRBJ1-2
d_gene: NA

CDR3nt: TGTGCCAGTAGTACAGGGCACGAGCAGTACTTC
CDR3aa: CASSTGHEQYF
abundance: NA
v_gene: TRBV19
j_gene: TRBJ2-7
d_gene: NA

CDR3nt: TGCGCCAGCAGCGCAGGGTCGGATACGCAGTATTTT
CDR3aa: CASSAGSDTQYF
abundance: NA
v_gene: TRBV5-1
j_gene: TRBJ2-3
d_gene: NA

CDR3nt: TGTGCCAGCAGTCCACAGGGGGCTGGAGAAGAGACCCAGTACTTC
CDR3aa: CASSPQGAGEETQYF
abundance: NA
v_gene: TRBV6-1
j_gene: TRBJ2-5
d_gene: TRBD1

CDR3nt: TGTGCCAGCAGCGGCGGACAGATATCCTATGGCTACACCTTC
CDR3aa: CASSGGQISYGYTF
abundance: NA
v_gene: TRBV5-6
j_gene: TRBJ1-2
d_gene: NA

CDR3nt: TGTGCCAGCAGCCCGGGTCCGAACTATGGCTACACCTTC
CDR3aa: CASSPGPNYGYTF
abundance: NA
v_gene: TRBV6-6
j_gene: TRBJ1-2
d_gene: NA

CDR3nt: TGCAGTGCTAGTCCAGGGGATGAGCAGTACTTC
CDR3aa: CSASPGDEQYF
abundance: NA
v_gene: TRBV20-1
j_gene: TRBJ2-7
d_gene: NA

CDR3nt: TGTGCCAGCAGTTACTCATTCGGACAGTTCTATGGCTACACCTTC
CDR3aa: CASSYSFGQFYGYTF
abundance: once
v_gene: TRBV6-5
j_gene: TRBJ1-2
d_gene: NA

CDR3nt: TGTGCCAGCAGTCTCGACAGCCCGACTAGCGGGACTACCTACGAGCAGTACTTC
CDR3aa: CASSLDSPTSGTTYEQYF
abundance: NA
v_gene: TRBV14
j_gene: TRBJ2-7
d_gene: TRBD2

CDR3nt: TGTGCCAGCAGTGTTACAGGGGGGTTCTATGAGCAGTTCTTC
CDR3aa: CASSVTGGFYEQFF
abundance: NA
v_gene: TRBV2
j_gene: TRBJ2-1
d_gene: TRBD1

CDR3nt: TGCAGCGTTGAATACAGGGGGCCGGGCACCGGGGAGCTGTTTTTT
CDR3aa: CSVEYRGPGTGELFF
abundance: NA
v_gene: TRBV29-1
j_gene: TRBJ2-2
d_gene: TRBD1

CDR3nt: TGTGCCAGTGGGGAGCAGGGGATCTATGGCTACACCTTC
CDR3aa: CASGEQGIYGYTF
abundance: NA
v_gene: TRBV25-1
j_gene: TRBJ1-2
d_gene: NA

CDR3nt: TGTGCCAGCACCCCGCGGTCAGATACGCAGTATTTT
CDR3aa: CASTPRSDTQYF
abundance: NA
v_gene: TRBV6-1
j_gene: TRBJ2-3
d_gene: NA

CDR3nt: TGCAGCGTTGATCCCGTCCAAGAGACCCAGTACTTC
CDR3aa: CSVDPVQETQYF
abundance: NA
v_gene: TRBV29-1
j_gene: TRBJ2-5
d_gene: NA

CDR3nt: TGTGCCAGCAGCCCACCCGGGAAGACTAACTATGGCTACACCTTC
CDR3aa: CASSPPGKTNYGYTF
abundance: NA
v_gene: TRBV7-2
j_gene: TRBJ1-2
d_gene: NA

CDR3nt: TGTGCCAGCAGTTACCGGGCAGGGGCCAACTATGGCTACACCTTC
CDR3aa: CASSYRAGANYGYTF
abundance: NA
v_gene: TRBV6-5
j_gene: TRBJ1-2
d_gene: NA

CDR3nt: TGTGCCAGCAGTACTTTGGGATCGGGGACTAGCAGGCGACAAGAGACCCAGTACTTC
CDR3aa: CASSTLGSGTSRRQETQYF
abundance: NA
v_gene: TRBV27
j_gene: TRBJ2-5
d_gene: TRBD2

CDR3nt: TGTGCCAGCAGCTCCCTGAGGGAGTCCTACGAGCAGTACTTC
CDR3aa: CASSSLRESYEQYF
abundance: NA
v_gene: TRBV7-9
j_gene: TRBJ2-7
d_gene: NA

CDR3nt: TGTGCCTGGAGTTTCGGCACTGAAGCTTTCTTT
CDR3aa: CAWSFGTEAFF
abundance: NA
v_gene: TRBV30
j_gene: TRBJ1-1
d_gene: NA

CDR3nt: TGTGCCACCAGCAGAGAATCCCAGCGGGGCAGGGCCGGGGAGCTGTTTTTT
CDR3aa: CATSRESQRGRAGELFF
abundance: once
v_gene: TRBV15
j_gene: TRBJ2-2
d_gene: TRBD2

CDR3nt: TGTGCCAGCAGTTACCCGGGACAGATGTACGAGCAGTACTTC
CDR3aa: CASSYPGQMYEQYF
abundance: NA
v_gene: TRBV6-6
j_gene: TRBJ2-7
d_gene: TRBD1

CDR3nt: TGCGCCAGCAGCTTGGATGGGACTAGCGGGGACCGCACAGATACGCAGTATTTT
CDR3aa: CASSLDGTSGDRTDTQYF
abundance: NA
v_gene: TRBV5-1
j_gene: TRBJ2-3
d_gene: TRBD2

CDR3nt: TGTGCCAGCAGTGAAGTCTCTAGGGGGGGGGCGAGCTATGAGCAGTTCTTC
CDR3aa: CASSEVSRGGASYEQFF
abundance: NA
v_gene: TRBV2
j_gene: TRBJ2-1
d_gene: NA

CDR3nt: TGTGCCAGCAGCGCCGATACTAGCGGGGAGACCCAGTACTTC
CDR3aa: CASSADTSGETQYF
abundance: NA
v_gene: TRBV2
j_gene: TRBJ2-5
d_gene: TRBD2

CDR3nt: TGTGCCAGCAGTGTGGGACAGGGGGGGAATGAGCAGTTCTTC
CDR3aa: CASSVGQGGNEQFF
abundance: NA
v_gene: TRBV2
j_gene: TRBJ2-1
d_gene: TRBD1

CDR3nt: TGTGCCAGCTCAGCCCGGGTGGATTCACCCCTCCACTTT
CDR3aa: CASSARVDSPLHF
abundance: NA
v_gene: TRBV18
j_gene: TRBJ1-6
d_gene: NA

CDR3nt: TGTGCCGTCTCCTCCTACGAGCAGTACTTC
CDR3aa: CAVSSYEQYF
abundance: NA
v_gene: TRBV5-8
j_gene: TRBJ2-7
d_gene: NA

CDR3nt: TGCGCCAGCAGCCAAGATATGCTAACCGGGGAGCTGTTTTTT
CDR3aa: CASSQDMLTGELFF
abundance: NA
v_gene: TRBV4-1
j_gene: TRBJ2-2
d_gene: NA

CDR3nt: TGCGCCAGCAGTGAACAGGGGAACACTGAAGCTTTCTTT
CDR3aa: CASSEQGNTEAFF
abundance: NA
v_gene: TRBV10-1
j_gene: TRBJ1-1
d_gene: NA

CDR3nt: TGCGCCAGCAGCCCGGGACAGGGATCCGAGCAGTACTTC
CDR3aa: CASSPGQGSEQYF
abundance: NA
v_gene: TRBV5-1
j_gene: TRBJ2-7
d_gene: TRBD1

CDR3nt: TGTGCTAGTGGTATAGGCGGGAATTCCTACAATGAGCAGTTCTTC
CDR3aa: CASGIGGNSYNEQFF
abundance: NA
v_gene: TRBV12-5
j_gene: TRBJ2-1
d_gene: NA

CDR3nt: TGCGCCAGCAGCCACCCCCCCGGGACTAGCGGGGACACCGGGGAGCTGTTTTTT
CDR3aa: CASSHPPGTSGDTGELFF
abundance: NA
v_gene: TRBV4-1
j_gene: TRBJ2-2
d_gene: TRBD2

CDR3nt: TGTGCCAGCTCGCCCGACCAGGGGGGCCAAGAGACCCAGTACTTC
CDR3aa: CASSPDQGGQETQYF
abundance: NA
v_gene: TRBV18
j_gene: TRBJ2-5
d_gene: NA

CDR3nt: TGTGCCAGCAGGTTGGGTAGCCTTTTCTCCTACGAGCAGTACTTC
CDR3aa: CASRLGSLFSYEQYF
abundance: NA
v_gene: TRBV27
j_gene: TRBJ2-7
d_gene: NA

CDR3nt: TGTGCCAGCAGTGATCCCCCCAGCCAAGAGACCCAGTACTTC
CDR3aa: CASSDPPSQETQYF
abundance: NA
v_gene: TRBV6-1
j_gene: TRBJ2-5
d_gene: NA

CDR3nt: TGCGCCAGCAGTCAAACGACAGGGGGCGCAGAGACCCAGTACTTC
CDR3aa: CASSQTTGGAETQYF
abundance: once
v_gene: TRBV5-1
j_gene: TRBJ2-5
d_gene: TRBD1

CDR3nt: TGTGCCAGCAGCCAGCTAGCGGGGGGCCCATACAATGAGCAGTTCTTC
CDR3aa: CASSQLAGGPYNEQFF
abundance: NA
v_gene: TRBV7-9
j_gene: TRBJ2-1
d_gene: TRBD2

CDR3nt: TGTGCCAGCAGTGTGCGGGGCCGGGGCACAGATACGCAGTATTTT
CDR3aa: CASSVRGRGTDTQYF
abundance: NA
v_gene: TRBV2
j_gene: TRBJ2-3
d_gene: NA

CDR3nt: TGTGCCAGCAGTTACCTACCGGGAGGGGAATACAATGAGCAGTTCTTC
CDR3aa: CASSYLPGGEYNEQFF
abundance: NA
v_gene: TRBV6-5
j_gene: TRBJ2-1
d_gene: TRBD2

CDR3nt: TGTGCCAGCAGTTGGACTAGCGGGGAGGGAGAGACCCAGTACTTC
CDR3aa: CASSWTSGEGETQYF
abundance: few
v_gene: TRBV2
j_gene: TRBJ2-5
d_gene: TRBD2

CDR3nt: TGTGCCAGCAGCATCCCGGCGGGGGACTACGAGCAGTACTTC
CDR3aa: CASSIPAGDYEQYF
abundance: NA
v_gene: TRBV7-9
j_gene: TRBJ2-7
d_gene: TRBD2

CDR3nt: TGCGCCAGCAGCTTGGGACAGGGGGCTCAAGAGACCCAGTACTTC
CDR3aa: CASSLGQGAQETQYF
abundance: NA
v_gene: TRBV5-1
j_gene: TRBJ2-5
d_gene: TRBD1

CDR3nt: TGTGCCAGCAGGGAAGTGGGGGAGGTCACTGAAGCTTTCTTT
CDR3aa: CASREVGEVTEAFF
abundance: NA
v_gene: TRBV6-5
j_gene: TRBJ1-1
d_gene: NA

CDR3nt: TGTGCCAGCAGCTTAGCCCGGGGGAATAACTATGGCTACACCTTC
CDR3aa: CASSLARGNNYGYTF
abundance: NA
v_gene: TRBV11-2
j_gene: TRBJ1-2
d_gene: NA

CDR3nt: TGTGCCAGCAGCGGAGGGACGAAGGTGTTCTTC
CDR3aa: CASSGGTKVFF
abundance: NA
v_gene: TRBV5-4
j_gene: TRBJ2-1
d_gene: NA

CDR3nt: TGCAGCGTTGCCCCGACAGGGACTAACTATGGCTACACCTTC
CDR3aa: CSVAPTGTNYGYTF
abundance: NA
v_gene: TRBV29-1
j_gene: TRBJ1-2
d_gene: TRBD1

CDR3nt: TGCGCCAGCAGCCCTGGCGGGGGAGCTTCCTACAATGAGCAGTTCTTC
CDR3aa: CASSPGGGASYNEQFF
abundance: NA
v_gene: TRBV4-1
j_gene: TRBJ2-1
d_gene: TRBD2

CDR3nt: TGTGCCAGCCGCCTAACTAGCGGGGCCCACAATGAGCAGTTCTTC
CDR3aa: CASRLTSGAHNEQFF
abundance: NA
v_gene: TRBV6-1
j_gene: TRBJ2-1
d_gene: TRBD2

CDR3nt: TGCGCCAGCAGCCCTCTCGCGGGACAGGGCATGAACACTGAAGCTTTCTTT
CDR3aa: CASSPLAGQGMNTEAFF
abundance: NA
v_gene: TRBV4-1
j_gene: TRBJ1-1
d_gene: TRBD1

CDR3nt: TGTGCCAGCGGGGCAGGGGCAAACACCGGGGAGCTGTTTTTT
CDR3aa: CASGAGANTGELFF
abundance: NA
v_gene: TRBV2
j_gene: TRBJ2-2
d_gene: NA

CDR3nt: TGTGCTAGTGGAACTGAGGAGGAACAGTTCTTC
CDR3aa: CASGTEEEQFF
abundance: NA
v_gene: TRBV12-5
j_gene: TRBJ2-1
d_gene: NA